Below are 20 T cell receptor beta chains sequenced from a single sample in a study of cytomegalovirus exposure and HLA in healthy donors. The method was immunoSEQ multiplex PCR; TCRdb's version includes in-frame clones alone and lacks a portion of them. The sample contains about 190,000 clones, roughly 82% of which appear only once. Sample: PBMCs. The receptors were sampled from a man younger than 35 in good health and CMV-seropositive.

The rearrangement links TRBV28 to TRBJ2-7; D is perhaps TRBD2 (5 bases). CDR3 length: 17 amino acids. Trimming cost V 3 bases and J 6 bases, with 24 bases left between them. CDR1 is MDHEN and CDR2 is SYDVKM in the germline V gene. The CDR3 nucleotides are TGTGCCAGCAGTTTGGCCTACGGTAGCGCGTATGATCCCGAGCAGTACTTC. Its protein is CASSLAYGSAYDPEQYF.

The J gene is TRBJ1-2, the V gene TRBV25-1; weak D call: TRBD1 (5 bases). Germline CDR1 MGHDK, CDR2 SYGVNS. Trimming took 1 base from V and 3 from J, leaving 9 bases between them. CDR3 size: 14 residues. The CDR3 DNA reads TGTGCCAGCAGTGAATTCGCGGGGGACTATGGCTACACCTTC. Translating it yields CASSEFAGDYGYTF.

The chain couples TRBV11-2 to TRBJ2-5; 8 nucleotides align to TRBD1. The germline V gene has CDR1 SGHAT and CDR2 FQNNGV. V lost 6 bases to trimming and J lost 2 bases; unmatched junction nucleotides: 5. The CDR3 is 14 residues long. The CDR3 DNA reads TGTGCCAGCAGATTCACAGGGGGGCAAGAGACCCAGTACTTC. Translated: CASRFTGGQETQYF.

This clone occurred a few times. The DNA for the CDR3 is TGTGCCAGCAGCCCAGACAGGGAGAGTTATGGCTACACCTTC. Protein sequence: CASSPDRESYGYTF. The chain uses TRBV2 and TRBJ1-2; TRBD1 aligns across 7 bases. The V segment lost 6 bases and the J segment 5 bases; nucleotides outside the gene matches: 9. Germline assignment: CDR1 SNHLY and CDR2 FYNNEI. The CDR3 loop spans 14 amino acids.

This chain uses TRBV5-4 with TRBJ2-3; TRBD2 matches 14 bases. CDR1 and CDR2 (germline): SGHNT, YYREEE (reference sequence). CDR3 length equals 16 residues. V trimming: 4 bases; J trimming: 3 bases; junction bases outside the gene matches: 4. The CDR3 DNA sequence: TGTGCCAGCAGCCCCGGGACTAGCGGGAGAACAGATACGCAGTATTTT. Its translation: CASSPGTSGRTDTQYF. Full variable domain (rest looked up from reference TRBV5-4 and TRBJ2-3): ETGVTQSPTHLIKTRGQQVTLRCSSQSGHNTVSWYQQALGQGPQFIFQYYREEENGRGNFPPRFSGLQFPNYSSELNVNALELDDSALYLCASSPGTSGRTDTQYFGPGTRLTVL.

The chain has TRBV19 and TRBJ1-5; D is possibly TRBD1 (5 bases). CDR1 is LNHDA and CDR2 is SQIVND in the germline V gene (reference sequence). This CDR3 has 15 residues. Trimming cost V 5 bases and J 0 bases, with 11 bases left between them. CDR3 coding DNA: TGTGCCAGTAGTGGCCCGGGGGTTAGCAATCAGCCCCAGCATTTT. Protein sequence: CASSGPGVSNQPQHF.

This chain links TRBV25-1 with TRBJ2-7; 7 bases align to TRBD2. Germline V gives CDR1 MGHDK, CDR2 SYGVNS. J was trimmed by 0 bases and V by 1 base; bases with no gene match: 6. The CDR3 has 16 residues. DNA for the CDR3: TGTGCCAGCAGTGAATGGGGGGGAAGGAGCTCCTACGAGCAGTACTTC. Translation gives CASSEWGGRSSYEQYF.

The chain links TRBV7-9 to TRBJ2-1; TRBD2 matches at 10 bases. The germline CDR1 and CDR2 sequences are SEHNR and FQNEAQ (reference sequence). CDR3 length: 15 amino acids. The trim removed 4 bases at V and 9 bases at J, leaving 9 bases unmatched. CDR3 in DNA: TGTGCCAGCAGCTACCTAGCGGGAGTTGAGGGTGAGCAGTTCTTC. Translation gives CASSYLAGVEGEQFF.

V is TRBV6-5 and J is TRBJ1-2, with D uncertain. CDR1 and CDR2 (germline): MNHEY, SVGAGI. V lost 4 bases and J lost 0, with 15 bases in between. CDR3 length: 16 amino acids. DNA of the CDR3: TGTGCCAGCAGTTCTACGGGAACATATCCTAACTATGGCTACACCTTC. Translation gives CASSSTGTYPNYGYTF.

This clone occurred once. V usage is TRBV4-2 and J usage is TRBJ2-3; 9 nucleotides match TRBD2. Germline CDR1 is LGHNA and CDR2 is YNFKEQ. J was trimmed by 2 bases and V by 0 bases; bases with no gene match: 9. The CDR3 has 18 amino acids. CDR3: CASSQDLRGRADTDTQYF. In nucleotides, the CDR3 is TGTGCCAGCAGCCAAGATCTTCGCGGGAGGGCCGACACAGATACGCAGTATTTT.

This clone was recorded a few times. The chain's CDR3 is CASSAGSSYEQYF. The CDR3 DNA follows: TGTGCCAGCTCAGCAGGGTCATCCTACGAGCAGTACTTC. The chain uses TRBV18 and TRBJ2-7, with D possibly TRBD1 on 5 matching bases. Germline loops: CDR1 KGHSH, CDR2 LQKENI. This CDR3 comprises 13 residues. Trimming took 5 bases from V and 1 from J, leaving 9 bases between them.

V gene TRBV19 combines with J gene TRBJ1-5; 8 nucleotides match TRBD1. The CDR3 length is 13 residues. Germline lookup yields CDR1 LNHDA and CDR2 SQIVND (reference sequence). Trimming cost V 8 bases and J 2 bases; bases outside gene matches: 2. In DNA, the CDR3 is TGTGCCAGTGGACAGGGAGGCAATCAGCCCCAGCATTTT. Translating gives CASGQGGNQPQHF.

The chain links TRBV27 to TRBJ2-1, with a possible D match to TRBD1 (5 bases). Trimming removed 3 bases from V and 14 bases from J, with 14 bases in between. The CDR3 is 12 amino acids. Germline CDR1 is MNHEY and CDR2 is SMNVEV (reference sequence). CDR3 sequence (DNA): TGTGCCAGCAGTTTTCGGCAGGGTCTTAAGTTCTTC. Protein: CASSFRQGLKFF.

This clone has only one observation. The CDR3 DNA is TGCAGCGTTGAGGGGGGTGGGTTTGACACTGAAGCTTTCTTT. This codes for CSVEGGGFDTEAFF. V and J are TRBV29-1 and TRBJ1-1; D may be TRBD1 (5 bases). CDR3 length: 14 amino acids. Trimming took off 3 bases at V and 3 bases at J, with 14 bases between the two ends. The germline CDR1 and CDR2 sequences are SQVTM and ANQGSEA.

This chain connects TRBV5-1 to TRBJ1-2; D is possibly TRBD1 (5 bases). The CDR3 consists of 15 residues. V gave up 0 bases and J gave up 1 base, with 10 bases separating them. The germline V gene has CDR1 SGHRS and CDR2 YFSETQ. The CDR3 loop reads CASSLVQGLNYGYTF. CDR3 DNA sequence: TGCGCCAGCAGCTTGGTGCAGGGCCTTAACTATGGCTACACCTTC.

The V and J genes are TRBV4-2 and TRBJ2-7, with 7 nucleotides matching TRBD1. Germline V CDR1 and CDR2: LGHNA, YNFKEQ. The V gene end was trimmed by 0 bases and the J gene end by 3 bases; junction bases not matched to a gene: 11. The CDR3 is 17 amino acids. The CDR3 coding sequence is TGTGCCAGCAGCCAAGAAGCCCGCCGGGACAGCCACTACGAGCAGTACTTC. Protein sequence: CASSQEARRDSHYEQYF.

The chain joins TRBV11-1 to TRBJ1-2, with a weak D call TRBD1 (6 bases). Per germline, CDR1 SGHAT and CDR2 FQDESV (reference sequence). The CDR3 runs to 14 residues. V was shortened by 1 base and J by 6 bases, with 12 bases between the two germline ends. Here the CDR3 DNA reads TGTGCCAGCAGCTTAGAAAATGGGGGCGATGGCTACACCTTC. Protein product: CASSLENGGDGYTF.

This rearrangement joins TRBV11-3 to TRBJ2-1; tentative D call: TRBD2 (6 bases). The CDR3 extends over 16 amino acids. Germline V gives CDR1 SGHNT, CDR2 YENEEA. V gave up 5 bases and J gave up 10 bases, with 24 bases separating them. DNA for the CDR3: TGTGCCAGCAGCCCTCCTTCCGGGACTCCTCACGGGGAGCAGTTCTTC. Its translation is CASSPPSGTPHGEQFF.

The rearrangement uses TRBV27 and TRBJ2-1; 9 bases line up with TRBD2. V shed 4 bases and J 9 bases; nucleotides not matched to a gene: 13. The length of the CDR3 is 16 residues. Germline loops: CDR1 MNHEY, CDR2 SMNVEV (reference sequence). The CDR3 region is CASSYPRSGRFTEQFF. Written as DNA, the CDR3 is TGTGCCAGCAGTTACCCAAGGAGCGGGAGGTTTACTGAGCAGTTCTTC.

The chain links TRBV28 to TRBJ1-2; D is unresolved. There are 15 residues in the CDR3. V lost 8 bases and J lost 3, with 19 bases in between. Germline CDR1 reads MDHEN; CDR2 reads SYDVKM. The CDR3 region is CASSDPGPGDYGYTF. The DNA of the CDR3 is TGTGCCAGCTCGGACCCGGGCCCCGGGGACTATGGCTACACCTTC.